A selection of T cell receptor beta chains follows, all from one sample in a study of blood T cells in healthy people across ages. TCRdb analysed the 5' RACE reads with MiXCR anew, one entry per CDR3 protein. The sample holds hundreds of thousands of distinct CDR3 sequences, around 45% seen once. Sequencing was carried out using blood. Receptors originate from a man at least 80 years old in good health. Both conserved end residues are part of each CDR3. D genes are given only for firm matches. The size of a clone is reported for some rows only, either as once, few or many, or as a class for expanded clones.

>TRBD2|TRBJ2-1|.|14|TRBV20-1
CSAQVAGEYNEQFF
TGCAGTGCTCAAGTAGCGGGAGAGTACAATGAGCAGTTCTTC
>.|TRBJ2-2|.|16|TRBV11-3
CASSPLGTTNTGELFF
TGTGCCAGCAGCCCCCTCGGGACAACCAACACCGGGGAGCTGTTTTTT
>TRBD2|TRBJ2-3|.|19|TRBV12-3/TRBV12-4
CASRSTYGTSGEALDMQYF
TGTGCCAGCAGGTCAACATACGGGACTAGCGGAGAGGCATTAGATATGCAGTATTTT
>TRBD2|TRBJ2-7|.|14|TRBV20-1
CSAPGLAGGREQYF
TGCAGTGCTCCTGGACTAGCGGGAGGCCGCGAGCAGTACTTC
>.|TRBJ2-1|few|12|TRBV5-1
CASSFDQAEQFF
TGCGCCAGCAGCTTCGACCAGGCGGAGCAGTTCTTC
>.|TRBJ2-7|few|14|TRBV5-1
CASSPAAATYEQYF
TGCGCCAGCAGCCCTGCAGCGGCAACCTACGAGCAGTACTTC
>TRBD2|TRBJ2-1|.|14|TRBV20-1
CSALLAGDWDEQFF
TGCAGTGCACTACTAGCGGGAGATTGGGATGAGCAGTTCTTC
>.|TRBJ2-1|.|14|TRBV11-3
CASSLDGGVNEQFF
TGTGCCAGCAGCTTAGATGGTGGGGTCAATGAGCAGTTCTTC
>.|TRBJ2-5|.|15|TRBV5-1
CASSLGVLNQETQYF
TGCGCCAGCAGCTTGGGGGTACTTAACCAAGAGACCCAGTACTTC
>.|TRBJ2-1|.|18|TRBV4-2
CASSQEWTGSGTDNEQFF
TGTGCCAGCAGCCAAGAGTGGACAGGGAGCGGGACCGACAATGAGCAGTTCTTC
>.|TRBJ2-7|once|17|TRBV15
CATSRDRGTERSYEQYF
TGTGCCACCAGCAGAGATCGCGGTACAGAGCGTTCCTACGAGCAGTACTTC
>.|TRBJ1-1|.|13|TRBV25-1
CASSERTATEAFF
TGTGCCAGCAGTGAACGGACAGCCACTGAAGCTTTCTTT
>TRBD1|TRBJ2-5|.|14|TRBV27
CASKAGTANDEQYF
TGTGCCAGCAAAGCCGGGACAGCCAATGATGAGCAGTACTTC
>.|TRBJ2-7|few|15|TRBV20-1
CSARVGGGSSYEQYF
TGCAGTGCTAGAGTCGGCGGGGGCAGCTCCTACGAGCAGTACTTC
>.|TRBJ2-7|.|14|TRBV12-3/TRBV12-4
CASSTSRGSIEQYF
TGTGCCAGCAGCACATCCCGGGGCTCAATCGAGCAGTACTTC
>.|TRBJ2-6|.|16|TRBV12-3/TRBV12-4
CATIPGRVSGANVLTF
TGTGCCACCATACCGGGACGGGTCTCTGGGGCCAACGTCCTGACTTTC
>.|TRBJ2-7|.|12|TRBV5-1
CASGEVLNEQYF
TGCGCCAGCGGGGAGGTGTTGAACGAGCAGTACTTC
>.|TRBJ2-3|.|15|TRBV3-1
CASSQVARSTDTQYF
TGTGCCAGCAGCCAAGTCGCCAGGAGCACAGATACGCAGTATTTT
>TRBD1|TRBJ1-2|.|14|TRBV19
CASSKDRRLRGYTF
TGTGCCAGTAGTAAGGACAGGCGTCTCCGTGGCTACACCTTC
>TRBD2|TRBJ2-5|few|15|TRBV12-3/TRBV12-4
CASSPTSGRWETQYF
TGTGCCAGCAGCCCGACTAGCGGGAGGTGGGAGACCCAGTACTTC
>.|TRBJ1-5|.|13|TRBV7-3
CASSLSRGQPQHF
TGTGCCAGCAGCTTAAGTCGAGGCCAGCCCCAGCATTTT
>.|TRBJ2-2|.|13|TRBV20-1
CSLRRDHTGELFF
TGCAGTCTAAGACGTGATCACACCGGGGAGCTGTTTTTT
>.|TRBJ2-1|.|14|TRBV3-1
CASSRRQALGEQFF
TGTGCCAGCAGCCGAAGACAGGCACTCGGGGAGCAGTTCTTC
>TRBD2|TRBJ2-1|few|16|TRBV5-1
CASSPLKREGANEQFF
TGCGCCAGCAGCCCGCTGAAGCGGGAGGGCGCCAATGAGCAGTTCTTC
>.|TRBJ1-5|few|12|TRBV7-9
CASSLEYQPQHF
TGTGCCAGCAGCTTGGAATATCAGCCCCAGCATTTT
>.|TRBJ2-5|.|16|TRBV4-2
CASSQSTQRSQETQYF
TGTGCCAGCAGCCAATCAACGCAGCGGTCCCAAGAGACCCAGTACTTC
>TRBD1|TRBJ2-7|.|17|TRBV28
CASSQTGPTRSSYEQYF
TGTGCCAGCAGCCAGACAGGGCCAACCAGGAGCTCCTACGAGCAGTACTTC
>.|TRBJ2-1|few|14|TRBV13
CASRGKGNYNEQFF
TGTGCCAGCAGGGGGAAGGGGAACTACAATGAGCAGTTCTTC
>TRBD2|TRBJ2-5|.|16|TRBV11-2
CASSYYRLAGRETQYF
TGTGCCAGCAGTTATTATCGGCTAGCGGGAAGAGAGACCCAGTACTTC
>TRBD2|TRBJ2-1|many|18|TRBV4-2
CASSQDGTSGYHGNEQFF
TGTGCCAGCAGCCAAGATGGGACTAGCGGCTACCACGGCAATGAGCAGTTCTTC